This T cell receptor beta chain was obtained from a study of CD8+ T cells in alopecia areata. Study as a whole: At a dose of 5 to 10 mg twice daily, oral tofacitinib was given to treated patients. General observations from the study: Scalp sequencing also captures normal skin's resident alphabeta T cells.

The sample holds a few counts of this clone. Its antigen is not identified. Germline CDR1 reads LGHNA; CDR2 reads YSLEER. After removal of 0 bases from V and 3 bases from J, the junction contained 9 bases not matched to a gene. The CDR3 has 18 amino acids. As the sequencing template, cDNA was produced by extracting RNA and reverse transcribing it. Clones were sequenced by immunoSEQ multiplex PCR, and TCRdb holds only the in-frame ones, with some missing. The table records about 91,000 clones, 40% to 55% of them present only once. Sequenced material: CD4+ T cells sorted from blood. The chain employs TRBV4-3 and TRBJ2-1, with TRBD2 matching over 9 bases. The clonotype originates from a human donor with alopecia areata. This CDR3 reads CASSQEGGGRAIYNEQFF. The CDR3 DNA sequence: TGCGCCAGCAGCCAAGAGGGAGGCGGGAGGGCCATCTACAATGAGCAGTTCTTC.